This T cell receptor (beta chain) was obtained from a study of shared clonotypes between healthy human individuals. Study findings and constraints: The authors sampled blood alone, and tissue repertoires likely differ.

Regarding this clone: Its antigen is as yet unknown.

Between the trimmed V and J ends, which lost 3 bases and 3 bases, there was a span of 14 bases. Germline assignment: CDR1 KGHSH and CDR2 LQKENI. The CDR3 extends over 15 amino acids. The method was immunoSEQ multiplex PCR; TCRdb's version includes in-frame clones alone and lacks a portion of them. This table holds roughly 500,000 clones, roughly 83% found once. This sequence was found in a woman in her 40s in good health. Some clones in this sample may be carry-over from other donors' samples. The source material was PBMCs. The chain uses TRBV18 and TRBJ1-2; D is perhaps TRBD1 (6 bases). The DNA for the CDR3 is TGTGCCAGCTCACCTGACACCAAGGGGGACTATGGCTACACCTTC. Protein product: CASSPDTKGDYGYTF. The whole variable domain, remainder taken from reference TRBV18 and TRBJ1-2, is NAGVMQNPRHLVRRRGQEARLRCSPMKGHSHVYWYRQLPEEGLKFMVYLQKENIIDESGMPKERFSAEFPKEGPSILRIQQVVRGDSAAYFCASSPDTKGDYGYTFGSGTRLTVV.